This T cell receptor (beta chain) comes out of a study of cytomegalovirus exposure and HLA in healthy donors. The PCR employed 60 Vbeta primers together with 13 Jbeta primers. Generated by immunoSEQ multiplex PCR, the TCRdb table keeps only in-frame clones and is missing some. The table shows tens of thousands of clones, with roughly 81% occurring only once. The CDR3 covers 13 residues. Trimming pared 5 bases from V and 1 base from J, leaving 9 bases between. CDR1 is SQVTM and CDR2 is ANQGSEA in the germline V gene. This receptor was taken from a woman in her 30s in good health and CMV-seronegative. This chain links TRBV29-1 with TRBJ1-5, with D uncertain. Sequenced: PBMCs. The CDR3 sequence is CSVLVQSNQPQHF. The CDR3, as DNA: TGCAGCGTTCTAGTGCAAAGCAATCAGCCCCAGCATTTT.